This is a list of T cell receptor beta chains from one sample in a study of Ad26.COV2.S vaccination and SARS-CoV-2 variants. TCRdb keeps only in-frame clones here, not all; method: immunoSEQ multiplex PCR. Among roughly 400,000 clones listed, roughly 88% were seen once. The material was peripheral blood, obtained in a trial of Ad26.COV2.S vaccine versus placebo. The source is a person between 18 and 65 years old who received the Ad26.COV2.S COVID-19 vaccine or a placebo. Both conserved end residues are part of each CDR3. A D gene is named only where the DNA matches it firmly. Size is stated for part of the rows, as once, few or many counts, or as a class when the clone is expanded.

j_gene: TRBJ2-7; abundance: NA; v_gene: TRBV7-9; d_gene: NA; CDR3aa: CASSLVGYEQYF; CDR3nt: TGTGCCAGCAGCTTAGTCGGCTACGAGCAGTACTTC
j_gene: TRBJ2-7; abundance: NA; v_gene: TRBV2; d_gene: NA; CDR3aa: CASLLEGGVNEQYF; CDR3nt: TGTGCCAGCCTCTTGGAGGGGGGCGTAAACGAGCAGTACTTC
j_gene: TRBJ1-1; abundance: NA; v_gene: TRBV9; d_gene: NA; CDR3aa: CASSPRTGNTEAFF; CDR3nt: TGTGCCAGCAGTCCCAGAACGGGGAACACTGAAGCTTTCTTT
j_gene: TRBJ2-3; abundance: NA; v_gene: TRBV9; d_gene: TRBD1; CDR3aa: CASSVGQGLIGSDTQYF; CDR3nt: TGTGCCAGCAGCGTAGGACAGGGATTAATTGGCTCAGATACGCAGTATTTT
j_gene: TRBJ2-3; abundance: NA; v_gene: TRBV2; d_gene: NA; CDR3aa: CASRPVGYTDTQYF; CDR3nt: TGTGCCAGCAGGCCGGTCGGATACACAGATACGCAGTATTTT
j_gene: TRBJ2-5; abundance: NA; v_gene: TRBV11-2; d_gene: NA; CDR3aa: CASSPGTTPAETQYF; CDR3nt: TGTGCCAGCAGCCCCGGGACGACCCCGGCGGAGACCCAGTACTTC
j_gene: TRBJ2-3; abundance: NA; v_gene: TRBV11-3; d_gene: NA; CDR3aa: CASSRLTGETQYF; CDR3nt: TGTGCCAGCAGCCGTCTGACTGGGGAAACGCAGTATTTT
j_gene: TRBJ2-7; abundance: NA; v_gene: TRBV7-2; d_gene: NA; CDR3aa: CASSFLSGSLLLYEQYF; CDR3nt: TGTGCCAGCAGCTTTCTCAGCGGGTCACTCTTACTCTACGAGCAGTACTTC
j_gene: TRBJ1-6; abundance: NA; v_gene: TRBV6-5; d_gene: NA; CDR3aa: CASSSMRDVSPLHF; CDR3nt: TGTGCCAGCAGTTCCATGAGGGACGTTTCACCCCTCCACTTT
j_gene: TRBJ1-5; abundance: NA; v_gene: TRBV28; d_gene: NA; CDR3aa: CASSPGKPQHF; CDR3nt: TGTGCCAGCAGCCCAGGGAAACCCCAGCATTTT
j_gene: TRBJ2-3; abundance: NA; v_gene: TRBV5-1; d_gene: NA; CDR3aa: CASRVGSGYSDTQYF; CDR3nt: TGCGCCAGCAGAGTAGGTAGCGGCTATTCAGATACGCAGTATTTT
j_gene: TRBJ2-3; abundance: NA; v_gene: TRBV7-6; d_gene: TRBD2; CDR3aa: CASSSLAGGSTDTQYF; CDR3nt: TGTGCCAGCAGCTCCCTAGCGGGGGGGAGCACAGATACGCAGTATTTT
j_gene: TRBJ2-1; abundance: NA; v_gene: TRBV19; d_gene: TRBD2; CDR3aa: CASSITIAGSYNEQFF; CDR3nt: TGTGCCAGTAGTATCACTATAGCGGGCTCCTACAATGAGCAGTTCTTC
j_gene: TRBJ2-3; abundance: NA; v_gene: TRBV5-4; d_gene: NA; CDR3aa: CASSLWAEKADTQYF; CDR3nt: TGTGCCAGCAGCTTATGGGCAGAGAAGGCAGATACGCAGTATTTT
j_gene: TRBJ2-6; abundance: few; v_gene: TRBV21-1; d_gene: NA; CDR3aa: CAPCAGANVLTF; CDR3nt: TGTGCCCCCTGCGCCGGGGCCAACGTCCTGACTTTC
j_gene: TRBJ2-7; abundance: NA; v_gene: TRBV27; d_gene: TRBD2; CDR3aa: CASRLAGGYEQYF; CDR3nt: TGTGCCAGCAGACTAGCGGGAGGGTACGAGCAGTACTTC
j_gene: TRBJ2-2; abundance: NA; v_gene: TRBV19; d_gene: TRBD2; CDR3aa: CASSVLAGNTGELFF; CDR3nt: TGTGCCAGTAGTGTGCTAGCGGGAAACACCGGGGAGCTGTTTTTT
j_gene: TRBJ1-3; abundance: NA; v_gene: TRBV7-9; d_gene: NA; CDR3aa: CASSFPGTGNTIYF; CDR3nt: TGTGCCAGCAGCTTTCCAGGGACTGGAAACACCATATATTTT
j_gene: TRBJ1-2; abundance: NA; v_gene: TRBV30; d_gene: NA; CDR3aa: CAWSVNPYGYTF; CDR3nt: TGTGCCTGGAGTGTAAATCCCTATGGCTACACCTTC
j_gene: TRBJ2-5; abundance: NA; v_gene: TRBV27; d_gene: NA; CDR3aa: CASSHRSGTGQKETQYF; CDR3nt: TGTGCCAGCAGCCACCGAAGCGGAACAGGGCAAAAAGAGACCCAGTACTTC
j_gene: TRBJ2-1; abundance: NA; v_gene: TRBV9; d_gene: TRBD1; CDR3aa: CASSEQGRGSNEQFF; CDR3nt: TGTGCCAGCAGCGAACAGGGGAGAGGGAGCAATGAGCAGTTCTTC
j_gene: TRBJ2-7; abundance: NA; v_gene: TRBV20-1; d_gene: TRBD2; CDR3aa: CSASGGTSGTYEQYF; CDR3nt: TGCAGTGCTAGTGGCGGGACTAGCGGGACCTACGAGCAGTACTTC
j_gene: TRBJ1-1; abundance: medium-sized; v_gene: TRBV28; d_gene: NA; CDR3aa: CASSLHPGGAEAFF; CDR3nt: TGTGCCAGCAGTTTACACCCCGGAGGGGCTGAAGCTTTCTTT
j_gene: TRBJ2-2; abundance: NA; v_gene: TRBV9; d_gene: TRBD2; CDR3aa: CASSVAGRVAGELFF; CDR3nt: TGTGCCAGCAGCGTAGCCGGGAGGGTGGCCGGGGAGCTGTTTTTT
j_gene: TRBJ1-2; abundance: NA; v_gene: TRBV28; d_gene: NA; CDR3aa: CASSPAPGNYGYTF; CDR3nt: TGTGCCAGCAGTCCCGCCCCAGGAAACTATGGCTACACCTTC
j_gene: TRBJ1-1; abundance: NA; v_gene: TRBV11-2; d_gene: NA; CDR3aa: CASSFLDRYEAFF; CDR3nt: TGTGCCAGCAGCTTCCTAGACAGATATGAAGCTTTCTTT
j_gene: TRBJ2-1; abundance: NA; v_gene: TRBV25-1; d_gene: NA; CDR3aa: CASSPQVEQFF; CDR3nt: TGTGCCAGCAGTCCCCAGGTGGAGCAGTTCTTC
j_gene: TRBJ1-2; abundance: NA; v_gene: TRBV28; d_gene: NA; CDR3aa: CASSIYRDTYGYTF; CDR3nt: TGTGCCAGCAGTATATACAGGGATACGTATGGCTACACCTTC
j_gene: TRBJ1-4; abundance: once; v_gene: TRBV19; d_gene: TRBD1; CDR3aa: CATGGQRNEKLFF; CDR3nt: TGTGCCACCGGGGGACAGCGCAATGAAAAACTGTTTTTT
j_gene: TRBJ2-3; abundance: NA; v_gene: TRBV3-1/TRBV3-2; d_gene: NA; CDR3aa: CATGRRDTQYF; CDR3nt: TGTGCCACCGGGCGGAGAGATACGCAGTATTTT
j_gene: TRBJ1-2; abundance: NA; v_gene: TRBV5-1; d_gene: TRBD1; CDR3aa: CASSLGQGVNYGYTF; CDR3nt: TGCGCCAGCAGCTTGGGACAGGGGGTAAACTATGGCTACACCTTC
j_gene: TRBJ1-1; abundance: few; v_gene: TRBV21-1; d_gene: NA; CDR3aa: CARRPLEAFF; CDR3nt: TGTGCCAGGAGACCTTTAGAAGCTTTCTTT
j_gene: TRBJ2-1; abundance: NA; v_gene: TRBV6-2/TRBV6-3; d_gene: TRBD2; CDR3aa: CASSYWLAGGSPYNEQFF; CDR3nt: TGTGCCAGCAGTTACTGGCTAGCGGGAGGGTCACCCTACAATGAGCAGTTCTTC
j_gene: TRBJ2-3; abundance: NA; v_gene: TRBV7-2; d_gene: TRBD2; CDR3aa: CASSFDASGNTQYF; CDR3nt: TGTGCCAGCAGCTTCGACGCTAGCGGAAATACGCAGTATTTT
j_gene: TRBJ1-4; abundance: NA; v_gene: TRBV4-2; d_gene: NA; CDR3aa: CASSQEQGQPGNEKLFF; CDR3nt: TGTGCCAGCAGCCAAGAACAGGGCCAGCCCGGTAATGAAAAACTGTTTTTT
j_gene: TRBJ2-3; abundance: NA; v_gene: TRBV5-4; d_gene: TRBD2; CDR3aa: CASSRPGTTSTDTQYF; CDR3nt: TGTGCCAGCAGCCGACCCGGGACTACAAGCACAGATACGCAGTATTTT
j_gene: TRBJ2-7; abundance: NA; v_gene: TRBV5-8; d_gene: NA; CDR3aa: CASTMFGGSTNEQYF; CDR3nt: TGTGCCAGCACCATGTTCGGAGGGTCGACCAACGAGCAGTACTTC
j_gene: TRBJ2-3; abundance: NA; v_gene: TRBV28; d_gene: NA; CDR3aa: CASSYLKTRADTQYF; CDR3nt: TGTGCCAGCAGTTACCTAAAGACCCGGGCAGATACGCAGTATTTT
j_gene: TRBJ1-2; abundance: NA; v_gene: TRBV2; d_gene: NA; CDR3aa: CASSEVTASYGYTF; CDR3nt: TGTGCCAGCAGTGAAGTGACAGCTAGCTATGGCTACACCTTC
j_gene: TRBJ2-7; abundance: NA; v_gene: TRBV12-3/TRBV12-4; d_gene: NA; CDR3aa: CASSPTVYEQYF; CDR3nt: TGTGCCAGCAGTCCGACCGTCTACGAGCAGTACTTC
j_gene: TRBJ1-5; abundance: NA; v_gene: TRBV5-4; d_gene: TRBD1; CDR3aa: CASSLDRGLRFGQPQHF; CDR3nt: TGTGCCAGCAGCTTGGACAGGGGGCTACGGTTTGGTCAGCCCCAGCATTTT
j_gene: TRBJ1-3; abundance: NA; v_gene: TRBV7-2; d_gene: NA; CDR3aa: CASSQDSRNTIYF; CDR3nt: TGTGCCAGCAGCCAGGACAGCCGAAACACCATATATTTT
j_gene: TRBJ2-1; abundance: once; v_gene: TRBV27; d_gene: NA; CDR3aa: CASSLERDYNEQFF; CDR3nt: NA